This paragraph reports one TCR beta chain. Its antigen is unknown. No base-level quality is on record; no much larger clone is a single base apart. The sample belongs to a study of cytomegalovirus exposure and HLA in healthy donors (TCRdb year 2017). Regarding the research as a whole: An earlier analysis of approximately 640 of the donors reported 250 to 300 Gb of sequence data and 117 million unique TCR beta sequences from about 179 million T cells. An early release that covered around 590 HLA-typed donors contained approximately 300 gigabases of sequencing data and approximately 85 million unique TCR sequences. Of the 350 to 450 genotyped donors, 75% to 85% were placed in the genetic ancestry cluster associated with self-reported Caucasian donors. The study aimed to test whether signatures of past pathogen exposure could be identified by cataloging public T cell receptors. Using immunosequencing, the study profiled T cell repertoires from 500 to 800 subjects and related those repertoires to cytomegalovirus serostatus. Besides the first cohort of roughly 640 subjects, a separate validation cohort made up of over 100 different subjects was used. High-throughput TCR immunosequencing, statistical association of individual TCRs with disease status, and machine learning were combined to predict cytomegalovirus infection status. A later analysis re-examined previously published TCR beta repertoires from roughly 650 donors and added high-resolution HLA genotyping to investigate patterns of TCR occurrence. The later analysis used no new phenotypic data to find candidate immune exposures, relying instead on TCR beta sequences and their occurrence across donors. To decide whether each TCR beta V gene segment behaved as functional or pseudogenic, an earlier analysis of over 500 of the donors relied on high-throughput TCR beta sequencing. Donor age, sex, ethnicity and CMV serostatus were compiled together with the repertoire data. Genome-wide SNP genotypes for about 65% of the roughly 670 donors were used in a later genetic analysis, which treated that subset as a discovery cohort. Every discovery cohort repertoire had been produced on one sequencing platform. Both class I and class II loci were covered by HLA typing, at four-digit resolution. The number of typed donors differed by locus: roughly 620-640 for A, B, C, DRB1 and DQB1; approximately 520 for DQA1; 606 for DPA1; and 400 to 480 for DPB1. A handful of DR-DQ haplotypes were handled as single units for association and clustering because linkage in the cohort was strong. Among under 450 genotyped donors of the cohort, an average of around 240,000 unique TCR beta nucleotide sequences were sequenced per donor, around 20% of them non-productive.

In total, just over 650 healthy bone marrow donors made up the cohort. All cohort members were sampled while nominally healthy, although unrecorded immune exposures were likely present. The donor was CMV seropositive and was included in the group of 250 to 300 seropositive cohort members. A peripheral blood sample was collected from each donor, and TCR beta sequencing was performed on peripheral blood mononuclear cells. The Qiagen DNeasy Blood Extraction Kit was used to extract genomic DNA from the blood cell samples. Overall study outcomes, separate from this receptor: Correlated functional status among segregating V segments might reflect linkage disequilibrium, but an unknown experimental factor could not be ruled out. According to a later analysis, TCR association rates differed among HLA loci, with DRB1 alleles showing the most associated TCRs and HLA-C alleles showing the fewest. In the study, approximately 160 TCR beta chains were listed as associated with cytomegalovirus. According to a later analysis, most CMV-associated TCR beta chains appeared to be HLA-restricted, and the HLA associations seemed to be driven largely by CMV exposure. In a later genetic analysis, fewer N-insertions in productive TCRs were reported among donors in an Asian-associated ancestry cluster than the approximately 710-donor mean. The presence/absence analyses assumed that sequencing depth was roughly uniform across donors, and that assumption may not be true. Because counts were too low, 15 to 20 rarely observed V segments, including chromosome 9 orphons, were left out of the earlier analysis of several hundred of the donors. In an earlier analysis of around 600 of the donors, most TCR beta V segments were observed in productive rearrangements about 87% or about 30% of the time, broadly matching IMGT annotations. A cluster of highly shared sequence variants was judged likely to be a technical artifact of the sequencing pipeline. Across donors, most TCR sequences were observed very rarely, whereas some public TCRs were present in many individuals. Cytomegalovirus status was reported to be diagnosed by the classifier with high specificity and sensitivity in both the original and validation cohorts. Immune exposure information for the cohort was limited to CMV serostatus. A later analysis reported that several top co-occurrence clusters appeared linked to parvovirus B19, influenza, CMV and Epstein-Barr virus. It was suggested by the authors that the approach could potentially be generalized to other disease states and immunological phenotypes. Because some donors lacked HLA typing at each locus, the association tests relied only on the typed subset. In a later analysis, HLA-associated TCR beta chains were found to be more clonally expanded and to have lower generation probabilities than equally common non-associated chains. Only TCR beta chains were sequenced in this cohort, and the absence of alpha or paired-chain data limited detectable features. A later analysis associated 17,000 or so TCR beta sequences with specific HLA alleles at a false discovery rate of 0.05. A further reported finding was that TCR beta sequences accurately predicted the HLA-A and HLA-B alleles for most subjects in the first cohort. An association between a missense DCLRE1C variant and V-gene and J-gene trimming of TCR beta chains was found in a later genetic analysis and replicated in an independent cohort. When HLA alleles, especially DR and DQ, strongly co-occurred, TCR associations were difficult to assign to individual alleles. Three of the identified cytomegalovirus-associated TCR beta chains were confirmed in vitro to be specific for cytomegalovirus antigens.

Library method: the immunoSEQ multiplex PCR assay. The multiplex PCR relied on a mix of 60 forward primers for TCR Vbeta segments and 13 reverse primers for TCR Jbeta segments. The CDR3 region of rearranged TCR beta genes was amplified from genomic DNA with a multiplex PCR assay. The amplified TCR beta libraries were sequenced on the Illumina HiSeq System as 87-base-pair reads. The source study handled its data this way. A later analysis counted tens of millions of unique TCR beta chains across the 600 to 850 repertoires, and around 9.9 million of these chains were shared by at least two donors. To remove PCR and sequencing errors, raw reads were error-corrected and collapsed into unique sequences using a nearest-neighbor algorithm that merged closely related sequences. V, D and J gene segments were assigned by aligning CDR3 sequences to IMGT reference sequences. For a sequence to be retained, a match of at least six nucleotides was required to both a V gene segment and a J gene segment. A rearrangement was called productive if the CDR3 had no stop codons and remained in frame with V and J, and every other rearrangement was called non-productive. CDR3 was defined by IMGT convention, running from the second conserved V-encoded cysteine to the conserved J-encoded phenylalanine. Sequences without an unambiguous match to a single V gene segment were excluded from the earlier analysis of almost 600 of the donors. In an earlier analysis of approximately 590 of the donors, a V segment was called functional when productive rearrangements were above 56.7%, and segregating when the standard deviation between donors exceeded 5%. A statistical classification framework was built to diagnose cytomegalovirus status from the catalog of TCR beta chain sequences. In a later analysis, V and J genes were assigned by comparing TCR nucleotide sequences against IMGT/GENE-DB human TR gene sequences. Using the TCRdist pipeline, a later analysis assigned CDR3 sequences along with most-parsimonious VDJ recombination scenarios. In a later analysis, each TCR beta chain was defined by its CDR3 amino acid sequence together with its V-gene family, and reads lacking a unique V-gene family were excluded. In a later analysis, several hundred highly shared, low-generation-probability nucleotide sequences were removed to address suspected cross-contamination and a sequencing artifact. In a later analysis, a clonal expansion index for each public chain was calculated from normalized within-repertoire ranks of inferred template counts. Generation probabilities in a later analysis came from a VDJ recombination model fitted to out-of-frame rearrangements, and those results were checked against IGoR. In a later analysis, TCR-TCR, TCR-HLA and TCR-CMV co-occurrence was scored with hypergeometric tests, and a repertoire-size bias correction was applied to TCR pairs. To estimate false discovery rates, a later analysis permuted the HLA or CMV assignments 20 times. A later analysis grouped co-occurring TCRs with DBSCAN, adding TCRdist sequence similarity when clustering within HLA-allele-positive subsets. Repertoires with fewer than 30,000 or more than 120,000 public chains, plus five repertoires with anomalous nucleotide sharing, were excluded from co-occurrence clustering. TCRdb stores this immuneACCESS table with in-frame sequences only. Part of the clones is absent; in the studies checked, under half of the shortfall reflects unresolved V genes, and no reason is known for the rest. D and trimming were read from the DNA, whereas the V and J calls and clone size are those reported in that table. For this sample there are approximately 220,000 clones; more than 75% appear just once. Together, the top ten hold around 6% of the sample.

This receptor was identified in a man between 35 and 55 years old in good health and CMV-seropositive. Sequencing used PBMCs.

Read as DNA, the sequence is TGTGCCAGCAGCTTGAGGCTAGCGGGCCCCTACGAGCAGTACTTC. Translation gives CASSLRLAGPYEQYF. This chain joins TRBV5-6 to TRBJ2-7, and 8 junction bases match TRBD2. CDR1 SGHDT and CDR2 YYEEEE are derived from the germline V gene. Compared with germline, V lacks 1 base and J lacks 2 bases; bases without a gene match: 5. From the cysteine up to the phenylalanine, the CDR3 has a length of 15 residues. The only DNA kept is the CDR3, 45 bases in frame from the first base.